Included here is one TCR beta chain sequence, with context. Its specificity is not known. The germline V gene has CDR1 SGHNT and CDR2 YYREEE (reference sequence). Trimming pared 2 bases from V and 5 bases from J, leaving 16 bases between. The CDR3 length is 15 residues. Original analysis: Because ImmunoSEQ provided only junction sequences with no quality scores, the filtering differed. Clones were sequenced by immunoSEQ multiplex PCR, and TCRdb holds only the in-frame ones, with some missing. From that table come the V and J calls and clone size; the DNA was used to work out D and trimming. The top ten hold about 1.5% of the sample, which has some 2,100,000 clones, about 93% seen once. This entry comes from a study of shared clonotypes between healthy human individuals. Broader study findings: Incomplete sequencing of sorted subsets was indicated by rarefaction despite large depth. Of the naive CD4 clonotypes, about 5.4% were shared across four donors. The study found lower generation probabilities in non-shared clonotypes than in those shared by all four donors.

CD45RO-negative cells were positively selected for CCR7, leaving out terminally differentiated effector memory CD45RA+ cells. The chain carries TRBV5-4 and TRBJ2-5; tentative D call: TRBD1 (5 bases). Sequenced: naive CD8+ T cells from PBMCs. The receptor was isolated from a man aged 18 to 30 in good health. Some clones in this sample may be carry-over from other donors' samples. The CDR3: CASSFGARAYETQYF. The CDR3 coding sequence is TGTGCCAGCAGCTTTGGCGCCAGGGCCTACGAGACCCAGTACTTC.